The text below deals with one TCR beta chain. What it binds is not known. The data belong to a study of human T cells and chemical hapten exposure. In the study overall: Scalp application of diphenylcyclopropenone was performed weekly in patients across the entire roughly 26-week study.

Study-level points and caveats: There were significantly more large CDR3 similarity clusters among expanded TCRs than among controls. TCRs above 1 in 1000 frequency did not change with DPC sensitization.

The CDR3 contains 16 residues. The V gene end was trimmed by 2 bases and the J gene end by 5 bases; junction bases not matched to a gene: 11. CDR1 MNHEY and CDR2 SVGEGT come from the germline V gene. Time point reported: pre-sensitization, week 0. Noted treatment: therapeutic diphenylcyclopropenone sensitization with weekly scalp DPC. Unique molecular identifiers were affixed to discrete cDNA molecules within the library. TCRdb re-called the RACE reads through MiXCR, storing one row per CDR3 protein. Among a few hundred thousand distinct CDR3 sequences listed, 7% to 10% were seen once. The TCR originated in a woman in her forties with alopecia areata. Some clones in this sample may be carry-over from other donors' samples. The chain employs TRBV6-2 or TRBV6-3 and TRBJ2-7; 8 bases line up with TRBD2. The specimen comprised whole blood, sampled in connection with sensitization to the hapten diphenylcyclopropenone (DPC). The CDR3 DNA sequence: TGTGCCAGCAGTTACGACGCGGCGGGAGGTTTCCACGAGCAGTACTTC. This sequence encodes CASSYDAAGGFHEQYF.